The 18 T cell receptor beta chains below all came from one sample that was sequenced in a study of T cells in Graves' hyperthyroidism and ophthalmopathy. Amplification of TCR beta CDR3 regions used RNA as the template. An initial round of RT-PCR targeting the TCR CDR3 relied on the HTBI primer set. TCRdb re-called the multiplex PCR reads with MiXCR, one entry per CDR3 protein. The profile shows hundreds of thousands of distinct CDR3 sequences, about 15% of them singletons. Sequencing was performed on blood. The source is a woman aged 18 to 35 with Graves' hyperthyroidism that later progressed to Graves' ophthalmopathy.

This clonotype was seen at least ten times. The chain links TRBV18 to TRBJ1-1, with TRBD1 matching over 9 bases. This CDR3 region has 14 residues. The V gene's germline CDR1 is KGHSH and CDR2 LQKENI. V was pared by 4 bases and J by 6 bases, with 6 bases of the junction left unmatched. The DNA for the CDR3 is TGTGCCAGCTCACGGGGACAGGGTTCGGCTGAAGCTTTCTTT. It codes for CASSRGQGSAEAFF.

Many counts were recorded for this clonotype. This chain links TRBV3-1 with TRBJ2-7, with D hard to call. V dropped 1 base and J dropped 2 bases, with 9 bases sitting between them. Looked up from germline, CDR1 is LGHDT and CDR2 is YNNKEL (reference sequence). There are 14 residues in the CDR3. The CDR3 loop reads CASSQVSRTYEQYF. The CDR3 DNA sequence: TGTGCCAGCAGCCAAGTAAGCAGAACCTACGAGCAGTACTTC.

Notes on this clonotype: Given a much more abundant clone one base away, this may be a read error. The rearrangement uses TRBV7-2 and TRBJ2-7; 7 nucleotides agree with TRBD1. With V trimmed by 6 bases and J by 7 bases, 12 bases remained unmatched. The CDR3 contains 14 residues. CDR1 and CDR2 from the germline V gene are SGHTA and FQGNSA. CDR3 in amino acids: CASRTGIGSNEQYF. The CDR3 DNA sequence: TGTGCCAGCAGGACAGGGATAGGTAGTAATGAGCAGTACTTC. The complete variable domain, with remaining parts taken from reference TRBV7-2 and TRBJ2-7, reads GAGVSQSPSNKVTEKGKDVELRCDPISGHTALYWYRQSLGQGLEFLIYFQGNSAPDKSGLPSDRFSAERTGGSVSTLTIQRTQQEDSAVYLCASRTGIGSNEQYFGPGTRLTVT.

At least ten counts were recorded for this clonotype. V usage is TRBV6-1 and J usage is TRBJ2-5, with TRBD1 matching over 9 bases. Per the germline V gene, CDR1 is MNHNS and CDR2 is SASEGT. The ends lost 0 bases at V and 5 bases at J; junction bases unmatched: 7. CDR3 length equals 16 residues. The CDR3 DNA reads TGTGCCAGCAGTGAAGCCTTCCGACAGGGGGGTGAGACCCAGTACTTC. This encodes CASSEAFRQGGETQYF.

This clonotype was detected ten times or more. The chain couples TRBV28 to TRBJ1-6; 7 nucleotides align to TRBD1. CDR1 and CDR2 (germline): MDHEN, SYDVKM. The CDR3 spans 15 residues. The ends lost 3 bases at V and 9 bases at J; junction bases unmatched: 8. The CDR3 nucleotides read TGTGCCAGCAGTTTGGTCCAGGGGGAGAGTTCACCCCTCCACTTT. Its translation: CASSLVQGESSPLHF.

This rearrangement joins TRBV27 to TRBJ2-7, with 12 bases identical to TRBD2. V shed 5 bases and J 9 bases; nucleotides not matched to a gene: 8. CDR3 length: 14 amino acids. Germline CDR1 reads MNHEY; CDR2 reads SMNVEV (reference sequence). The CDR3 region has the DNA TGTGCCAGCAGTCCACTAGCGGGAGGAGACGGGCAGTACTTC. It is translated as CASSPLAGGDGQYF.

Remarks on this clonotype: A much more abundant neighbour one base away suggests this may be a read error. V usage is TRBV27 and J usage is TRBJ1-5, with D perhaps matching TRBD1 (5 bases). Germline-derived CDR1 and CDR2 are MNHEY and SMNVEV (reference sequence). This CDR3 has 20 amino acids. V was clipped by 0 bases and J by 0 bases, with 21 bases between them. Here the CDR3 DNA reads TGTGCCAGCAGTTTATCGCGCGAGCCGGGGGTATACCATAGCAATCAGCCCCAGCATTTT. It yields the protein CASSLSREPGVYHSNQPQHF.

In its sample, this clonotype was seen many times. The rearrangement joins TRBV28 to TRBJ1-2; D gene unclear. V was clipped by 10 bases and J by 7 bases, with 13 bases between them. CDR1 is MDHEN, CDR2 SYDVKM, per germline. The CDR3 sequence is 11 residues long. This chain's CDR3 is CATQDVCGYTF. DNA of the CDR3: TGTGCCACCCAAGACGTCTGTGGCTACACCTTC.

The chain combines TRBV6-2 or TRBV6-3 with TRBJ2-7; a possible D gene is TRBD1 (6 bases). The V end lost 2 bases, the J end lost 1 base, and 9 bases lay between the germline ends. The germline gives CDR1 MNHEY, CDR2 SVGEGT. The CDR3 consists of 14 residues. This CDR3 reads CASSYPQGSYEQYF. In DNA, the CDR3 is TGTGCCAGCAGTTACCCCCAGGGGTCCTACGAGCAGTACTTC.

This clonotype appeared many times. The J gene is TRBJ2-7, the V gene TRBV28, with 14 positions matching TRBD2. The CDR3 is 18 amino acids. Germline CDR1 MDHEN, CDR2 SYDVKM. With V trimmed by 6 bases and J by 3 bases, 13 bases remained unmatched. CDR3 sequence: CASRRRTGGLAGVYEQYF. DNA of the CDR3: TGTGCCAGCAGACGAAGGACAGGGGGACTAGCGGGAGTCTACGAGCAGTACTTC.

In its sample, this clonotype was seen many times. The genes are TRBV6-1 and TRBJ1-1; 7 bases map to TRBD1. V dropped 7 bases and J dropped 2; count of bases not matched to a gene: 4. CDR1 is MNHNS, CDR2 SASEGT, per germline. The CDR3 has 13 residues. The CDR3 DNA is TGTGCCAGCATCGGACAGGATAACACTGAAGCTTTCTTT. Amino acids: CASIGQDNTEAFF.

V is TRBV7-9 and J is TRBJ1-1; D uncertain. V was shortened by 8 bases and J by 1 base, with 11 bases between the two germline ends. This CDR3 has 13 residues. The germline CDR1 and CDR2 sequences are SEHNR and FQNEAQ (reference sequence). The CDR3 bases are TGTGCCAGCTTTATCACAGCGAACACTGAAGCTTTCTTT. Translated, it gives CASFITANTEAFF.

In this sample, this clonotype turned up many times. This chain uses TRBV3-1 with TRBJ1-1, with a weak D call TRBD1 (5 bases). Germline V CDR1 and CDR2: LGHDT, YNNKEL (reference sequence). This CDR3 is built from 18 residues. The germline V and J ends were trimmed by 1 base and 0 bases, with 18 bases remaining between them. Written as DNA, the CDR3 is TGTGCCAGCAGCCAAGGTCGTTTTCGAGGGGTCATGAACACTGAAGCTTTCTTT. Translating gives CASSQGRFRGVMNTEAFF.

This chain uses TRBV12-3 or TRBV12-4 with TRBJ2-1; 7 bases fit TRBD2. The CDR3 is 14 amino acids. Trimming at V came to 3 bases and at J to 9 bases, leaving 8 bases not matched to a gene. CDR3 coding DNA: TGTGCCAGCAGTTTGGGCGGGAGCACGAGTGAGCAGTTCTTC. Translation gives CASSLGGSTSEQFF.

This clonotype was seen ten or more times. This CDR3 reads CASSRPGTGNYGYTF. The DNA of the CDR3 is TGTGCCAGCAGCAGACCCGGGACAGGGAACTATGGCTACACCTTC. The V and J genes are TRBV11-3 and TRBJ1-2, with 9 bases identical to TRBD1. Germline V gene lookup returns CDR1 SGHNT and CDR2 YENEEA. V lost 5 bases, J lost 2 bases, and 6 bases stayed unmatched. This CDR3 has 15 amino acids.

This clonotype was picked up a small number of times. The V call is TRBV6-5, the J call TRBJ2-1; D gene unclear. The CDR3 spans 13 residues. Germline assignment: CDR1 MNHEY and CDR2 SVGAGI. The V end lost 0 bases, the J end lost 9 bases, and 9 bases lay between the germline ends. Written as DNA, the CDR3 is TGTGCCAGCAGTTACTCGGTCGTTGCTGAGCAGTTCTTC. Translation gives CASSYSVVAEQFF.

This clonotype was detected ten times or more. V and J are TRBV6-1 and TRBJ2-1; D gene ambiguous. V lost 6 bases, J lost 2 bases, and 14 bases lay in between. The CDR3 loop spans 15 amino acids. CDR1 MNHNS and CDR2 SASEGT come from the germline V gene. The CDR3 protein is CASRGPAAAYNEQFF. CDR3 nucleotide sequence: TGTGCCAGCAGAGGGCCAGCCGCGGCCTACAATGAGCAGTTCTTC.

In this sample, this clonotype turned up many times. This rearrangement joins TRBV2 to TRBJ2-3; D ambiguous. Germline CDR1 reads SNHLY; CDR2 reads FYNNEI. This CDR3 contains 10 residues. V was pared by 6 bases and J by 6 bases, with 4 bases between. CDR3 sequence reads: CASRGDTQYF. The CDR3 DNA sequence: TGTGCCAGCAGGGGGGATACGCAGTATTTT. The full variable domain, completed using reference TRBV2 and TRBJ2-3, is EPEVTQTPSHQVTQMGQEVILRCVPISNHLYFYWYRQILGQKVEFLVSFYNNEISEKSEIFDDQFSVERPDGSNFTLKIRSTKLEDSAMYFCASRGDTQYFGPGTRLTVL.